The T cell receptor beta chain described here comes from a study of blood T cell repertoires in COVID-19. Across the whole study: Specimens from acute and convalescent COVID-19 originated in the United States, Italy and Spain. T cells, B-cell-depleted T cells, or PBMCs provided the cDNA or gDNA that served as material.

Germline V gene lookup returns CDR1 SNHLY and CDR2 FYNNEI. This CDR3 is built from 15 residues. The germline V and J ends were trimmed by 5 bases and 0 bases, with 12 bases remaining between them. Per the study methods: Nucleated cell number was recorded as an estimate derived from reference gene primer amplification. Assay: immunoSEQ multiplex PCR; the TCRdb copy retains only in-frame clones and omits some. From that table come the V and J calls and clone size; the DNA was used to work out D and trimming. The table has under 350,000 clones, about 89% seen once. The sequenced material came from peripheral blood. This TCR came from a man aged 35 to 55 with acute or convalescent COVID-19. J is TRBJ2-3 and V is TRBV2, with D possibly matching TRBD2 (6 bases). The CDR3 nucleotides are TGTGCCAGCAGTTACACTAGCCCCAGCACAGATACGCAGTATTTT. Translated: CASSYTSPSTDTQYF.